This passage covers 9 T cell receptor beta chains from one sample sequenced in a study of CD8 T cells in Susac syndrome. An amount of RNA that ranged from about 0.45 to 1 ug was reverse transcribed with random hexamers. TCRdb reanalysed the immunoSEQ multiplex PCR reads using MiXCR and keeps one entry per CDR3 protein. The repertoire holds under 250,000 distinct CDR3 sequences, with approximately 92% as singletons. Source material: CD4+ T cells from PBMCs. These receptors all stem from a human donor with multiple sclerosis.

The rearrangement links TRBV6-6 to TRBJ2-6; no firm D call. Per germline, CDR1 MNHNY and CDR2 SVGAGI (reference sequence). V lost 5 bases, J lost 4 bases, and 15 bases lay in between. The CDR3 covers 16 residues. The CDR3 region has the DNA TGTGCCAGCAGTGTTCCTCGGACGGACGGGGCCAACGTCCTGACTTTC. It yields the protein CASSVPRTDGANVLTF.

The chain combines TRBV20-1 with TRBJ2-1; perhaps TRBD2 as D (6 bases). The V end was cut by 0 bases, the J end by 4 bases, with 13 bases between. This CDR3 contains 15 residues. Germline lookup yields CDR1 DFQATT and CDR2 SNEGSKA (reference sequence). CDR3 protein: CSARDRSGSYNEQFF. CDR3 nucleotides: TGCAGTGCTAGAGATAGAAGCGGGTCTTACAATGAGCAGTTCTTC.

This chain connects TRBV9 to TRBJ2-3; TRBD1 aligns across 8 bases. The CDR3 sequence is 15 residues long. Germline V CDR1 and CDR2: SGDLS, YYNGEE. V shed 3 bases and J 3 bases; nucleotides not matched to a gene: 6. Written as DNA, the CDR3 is TGTGCCAGCAGCGCGATAGGACAGGGTACAGATACGCAGTATTTT. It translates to CASSAIGQGTDTQYF.

The CDR3 is CASSLIDSPTNEKLFF. In DNA form, the CDR3 reads TGTGCCAGCAGCTTAATCGACAGTCCAACTAATGAAAAACTGTTTTTT. The V and J genes are TRBV7-3 and TRBJ1-4, with D possibly being TRBD1 (5 bases). This CDR3 is built from 16 residues. The V end lost 1 base, the J end lost 0 bases, and 9 bases lay between the germline ends. Germline loops: CDR1 SGHTA, CDR2 FQGTGA.

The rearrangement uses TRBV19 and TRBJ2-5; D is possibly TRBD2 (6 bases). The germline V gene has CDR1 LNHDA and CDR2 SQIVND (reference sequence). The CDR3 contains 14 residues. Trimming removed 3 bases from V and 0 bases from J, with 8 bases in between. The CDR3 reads CASSIGGNQETQYF. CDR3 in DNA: TGTGCCAGTAGTATTGGAGGGAACCAAGAGACCCAGTACTTC.

CDR3 residues: CASRGRPNEKLFF. The CDR3 region has the DNA TGTGCCAGCAGAGGCCGGCCTAATGAAAAACTGTTTTTT. V usage is TRBV6-5 and J usage is TRBJ1-4; the D is unclear. V shed 6 bases and J shed 3 bases, with 8 bases lying between them. Germline-derived CDR1 and CDR2 are MNHEY and SVGAGI. The CDR3 has 13 amino acids.

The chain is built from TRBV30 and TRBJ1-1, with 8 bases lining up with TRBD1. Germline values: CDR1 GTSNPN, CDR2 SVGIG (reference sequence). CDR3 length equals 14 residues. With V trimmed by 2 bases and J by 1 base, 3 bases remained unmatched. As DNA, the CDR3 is TGTGCCTGGAGTACCGGGACAGGGAACACTGAAGCTTTCTTT. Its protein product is CAWSTGTGNTEAFF.

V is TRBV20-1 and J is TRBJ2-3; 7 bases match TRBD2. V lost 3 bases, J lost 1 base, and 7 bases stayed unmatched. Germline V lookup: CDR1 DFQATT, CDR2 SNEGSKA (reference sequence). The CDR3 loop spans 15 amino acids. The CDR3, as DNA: TGCAGTGCTAGCCGGCGGGGGAGGGGCACAGATACGCAGTATTTT. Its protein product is CSASRRGRGTDTQYF.

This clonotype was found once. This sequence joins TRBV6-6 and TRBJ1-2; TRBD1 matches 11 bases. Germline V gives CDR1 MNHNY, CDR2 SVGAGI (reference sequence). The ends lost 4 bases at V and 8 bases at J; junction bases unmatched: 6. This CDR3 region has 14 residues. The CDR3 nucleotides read TGTGCCAGCAGTTCCGGACAGGGGGCAGGAGGCTACACCTTC. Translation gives CASSSGQGAGGYTF.